This entry lists 29 T cell receptor beta chains sequenced from one sample in a study of OX40 agonist ivuxolimab in advanced cancers. Assay: immunoSEQ multiplex PCR; the TCRdb copy retains only in-frame clones and omits some. The sample has approximately 10,000 clones, about 88% seen once. The sequences come from CD4+ or CD8+ T cells sorted from blood, collected in a trial of the OX40 agonist ivuxolimab. The receptor set was obtained from an adult with an advanced solid tumor such as melanoma, head and neck, liver or kidney cancer.

The chain uses TRBV27 and TRBJ2-2; D is uncertain. Germline V lookup: CDR1 MNHEY, CDR2 SMNVEV (reference sequence). The germline V and J ends were trimmed by 3 bases and 1 base, with 0 bases remaining between them. The CDR3 spans 12 residues. Here the CDR3 DNA reads TGTGCCAGCAGTTTGAACACCGGGGAGCTGTTTTTT. Amino acids: CASSLNTGELFF.

The chain has TRBV7-9 and TRBJ2-7, with a weak D call TRBD2 (7 bases). CDR1 SEHNR and CDR2 FQNEAQ come from the germline V gene (reference sequence). CDR3 length: 14 residues. V lost 3 bases and J 3 bases, leaving 12 bases between the germline ends. CDR3 nucleotides: TGTGCCAGCAGCTTTGGGGGGGCCTTCTACGAGCAGTACTTC. Translation: CASSFGGAFYEQYF.

This clone has a single count. This chain connects TRBV29-1 to TRBJ2-1, with TRBD2 matching 12 bases. The CDR3 has 12 residues. The germline V gene encodes CDR1 SQVTM and CDR2 ANQGSEA. V lost 8 bases, J lost 10 bases, and 6 bases stayed unmatched. The CDR3 DNA reads TGCAGCCCCCGACTAGCGGGAGACGAGCAGTTCTTC. The encoded protein is CSPRLAGDEQFF.

The chain combines TRBV7-9 with TRBJ2-3; D perhaps matches TRBD2 (5 bases). CDR1 is SEHNR and CDR2 is FQNEAQ in the germline V gene (reference sequence). The V and J ends lost 5 bases and 5 bases respectively, with 14 bases between them. The CDR3 totals 14 residues. Here the CDR3 DNA reads TGTGCCAGCAGCCGGACTTTCGAAAGAGATACGCAGTATTTT. This translates into CASSRTFERDTQYF.

The chain links TRBV14 to TRBJ1-2; D is uncertain. Germline CDR1 is SGHDN and CDR2 is FVKESK. V lost 3 bases, J lost 4 bases, and 18 bases lay in between. This CDR3 spans 16 amino acids. CDR3 residues: CASSQAGRGNSYGYTF. In DNA, the CDR3 is TGTGCCAGCAGCCAGGCAGGACGGGGAAACTCCTATGGCTACACCTTC.

The J gene is TRBJ2-7, the V gene TRBV6-5; possible D gene TRBD2, 5 bases. Germline CDR1 reads MNHEY; CDR2 reads SVGAGI. V gave up 6 bases and J gave up 5 bases, with 17 bases separating them. There are 14 residues in the CDR3. CDR3 nucleotide sequence: TGTGCCAGCAGCACGTGGGCTAGCACCCACGAGCAGTACTTC. Translated, it gives CASSTWASTHEQYF.

In its sample, this clone was seen once. The chain's CDR3 is CASSTNERQSDYEQYF. Here the CDR3 DNA reads TGTGCCAGCAGCACCAACGAAAGACAGAGCGACTACGAGCAGTACTTC. V usage is TRBV9 and J usage is TRBJ2-7, with D maybe TRBD1 (5 bases). V lost 4 bases, J lost 3 bases, and 20 bases lay in between. Per germline, CDR1 SGDLS and CDR2 YYNGEE. This CDR3 comprises 16 residues.

The chain recombines TRBV7-9 with TRBJ2-7, with D unresolved. The CDR3 loop spans 13 amino acids. Trimming stripped 5 bases from V and 5 bases from J, with 13 bases between. Germline values: CDR1 SEHNR, CDR2 FQNEAQ (reference sequence). The CDR3 DNA reads as TGTGCCAGCAGCCCGCCGAGGTCCAACGAGCAGTACTTC. It codes for CASSPPRSNEQYF.

The chain combines TRBV27 with TRBJ1-6; perhaps TRBD1 as D (5 bases). The CDR3 consists of 14 residues. Trimming removed 6 bases from V and 5 bases from J, with 11 bases in between. Germline V CDR1 and CDR2: MNHEY, SMNVEV (reference sequence). CDR3 in amino acids: CASRPGLNNSPLHF. The CDR3, as DNA: TGTGCCAGCAGACCGGGACTAAATAATTCACCCCTCCACTTT.

The V and J genes are TRBV28 and TRBJ1-1, with no clear D. The CDR3 totals 12 residues. Germline assignment: CDR1 MDHEN and CDR2 SYDVKM. The germline V and J ends were trimmed by 0 bases and 11 bases, with 10 bases remaining between them. DNA for the CDR3: TGTGCCAGCAGTTTATGGGCGGGTGGGGCTTTCTTT. It yields the protein CASSLWAGGAFF.

V gene TRBV27 combines with J gene TRBJ2-7; D is unresolved. Trimming cost V 5 bases and J 0 bases, with 14 bases left between them. The CDR3 is 15 amino acids. Germline V gene data show CDR1 as MNHEY and CDR2 as SMNVEV (reference sequence). CDR3 sequence reads: CASSPLLTSSYEQYF. The CDR3 DNA follows: TGTGCCAGCAGTCCCCTCCTAACAAGCTCCTACGAGCAGTACTTC.

The rearrangement uses TRBV7-8 and TRBJ2-2, with D tentatively TRBD2 (5 bases). The V and J ends lost 5 bases and 5 bases respectively, with 12 bases between them. The CDR3 consists of 14 residues. Germline CDR1 SGHVS, CDR2 FQNEAQ. The CDR3 spells CASSLTRGTGELFF. CDR3 bases: TGTGCCAGCAGCCTGACCAGAGGGACCGGGGAGCTGTTTTTT.

V gene TRBV28 combines with J gene TRBJ2-7; tentative D call: TRBD2 (6 bases). Germline CDR1 MDHEN, CDR2 SYDVKM. The CDR3 sequence is 13 residues long. Trimming cost V 10 bases and J 2 bases, with 15 bases left between them. This CDR3 reads CATKGGDAYEQYF. Here the CDR3 DNA reads TGTGCCACTAAAGGCGGGGACGCCTACGAGCAGTACTTC.

This clone has a single count. The J gene is TRBJ2-7, the V gene TRBV7-9; TRBD2 matches 9 bases. CDR1 and CDR2 (germline): SEHNR, FQNEAQ (reference sequence). Trimming took 4 bases from V and 7 from J; bases not matched to a gene: 14. The CDR3 has 16 amino acids. CDR3 sequence (DNA): TGTGCCAGCAGCTCATGGACTAGCGCAATCGAACGGGAGCAGTACTTC. This translates into CASSSWTSAIEREQYF. Full variable domain (missing parts from reference TRBV7-9 and TRBJ2-7): DTGVSQNPRHKITKRGQNVTFRCDPISEHNRLYWYRQTLGQGPEFLTYFQNEAQLEKSRLLSDRFSAERPKGSFSTLEIQRTEQGDSAMYLCASSSWTSAIEREQYFGPGTRLTVT.

CDR3: CASIGIPGATEAFF. CDR3 DNA sequence: TGTGCCAGCATAGGAATCCCCGGGGCCACTGAAGCTTTCTTT. The J gene is TRBJ1-1, the V gene TRBV7-2; tentative D call: TRBD1 (5 bases). Between the trimmed V and J ends, which lost 7 bases and 4 bases, there was a span of 16 bases. The CDR3 spans 14 residues. Germline V lookup: CDR1 SGHTA, CDR2 FQGNSA.

The V call is TRBV27, the J call TRBJ2-1, with D perhaps matching TRBD2 (6 bases). Trimming took off 4 bases at V and 4 bases at J, with 14 bases between the two ends. Germline CDR1 and CDR2: MNHEY and SMNVEV (reference sequence). This CDR3 contains 15 residues. The CDR3 region is CASSYGSSAYNEQFF. CDR3 in DNA: TGTGCCAGCAGTTATGGGTCTAGCGCTTACAATGAGCAGTTCTTC.

This clone was recorded once. The chain links TRBV7-9 to TRBJ2-3; weak D call: TRBD1 (6 bases). Germline CDR1 is SEHNR and CDR2 is FQNEAQ (reference sequence). Trimming took 5 bases from V and 2 from J, leaving 11 bases between them. CDR3 length equals 14 residues. The CDR3 nucleotides are TGTGCCAGCAGCCAGGACAGTTTCACAGATACGCAGTATTTT. As protein: CASSQDSFTDTQYF.

This clone came up once. V and J are TRBV7-9 and TRBJ1-4, with D uncertain. V was pared by 1 base and J by 8 bases, with 11 bases between. Germline CDR1 is SEHNR and CDR2 is FQNEAQ (reference sequence). CDR3 length equals 14 residues. In nucleotides, the CDR3 is TGTGCCAGCAGCTTAGGCCTTCGCGGGGAAAAACTGTTTTTT. Translated: CASSLGLRGEKLFF.

As regards this clone: One end of the junction does not line up with germline, which may come from a read error. Within the sample, other DNA sequences also encode this same CDR3. The chain recombines TRBV19 with TRBJ2-3, with 7 bases identical to TRBD2. Per the germline V gene, CDR1 is LNHDA and CDR2 is SQIVND (reference sequence). CDR3 size: 17 residues. The CDR3 reads CASSIVRDGGSSDTQYF. The CDR3 coding sequence is TGTGCCAGTAGTATAGTTCGGGACGGGGGGAGCTCAGATACGCAGTATTTC.

The rearrangement joins TRBV7-9 to TRBJ2-6, with D possibly matching TRBD1 (6 bases). V lost 6 bases to trimming and J lost 0 bases, with 18 bases between them. CDR3 length: 18 amino acids. The germline gives CDR1 SEHNR, CDR2 FQNEAQ (reference sequence). The CDR3, as DNA: TGTGCCAGCAGTCATCCAAGGGACACCTACTCTGGGGCCAACGTCCTGACTTTC. Its translation is CASSHPRDTYSGANVLTF.

The V and J genes are TRBV15 and TRBJ2-1, with D maybe TRBD1 (5 bases). The CDR3 totals 14 residues. V was trimmed by 8 bases and J by 8 bases, leaving 19 bases between them. CDR1 and CDR2 from the germline V gene are LNHNV and YYDKDF (reference sequence). CDR3 in DNA: TGTGCCACCCTCATTCAGGGTTCTGGCGATGAGCAGTTCTTC. Translated: CATLIQGSGDEQFF.

V usage is TRBV2 and J usage is TRBJ2-7; 8 nucleotides line up with TRBD1. Germline values: CDR1 SNHLY, CDR2 FYNNEI. The CDR3 extends over 13 amino acids. V was pared by 6 bases and J by 5 bases, with 6 bases of the junction left unmatched. CDR3 residues: CASREQGEDEQYF. The CDR3 coding sequence is TGTGCCAGCAGAGAACAGGGGGAGGACGAGCAGTACTTC.

The chain has TRBV6-5 and TRBJ2-7, with D uncertain. The CDR3 length is 12 residues. V dropped 7 bases and J dropped 5 bases, with 12 bases sitting between them. The germline CDR1 and CDR2 sequences are MNHEY and SVGAGI. CDR3 region: CASMGLNHEQYF. CDR3 in DNA: TGTGCCAGCATGGGGTTGAACCACGAGCAGTACTTC.

This chain uses TRBV6-5 with TRBJ1-1; D possibly corresponds to TRBD1 (5 bases). Germline loops: CDR1 MNHEY, CDR2 SVGAGI. Trimming stripped 2 bases from V and 1 base from J, with 8 bases between. This CDR3 comprises 14 residues. CDR3 DNA: TGTGCCAGCAGTTACGCAGGGAAGAACACTGAAGCTTTCTTT. Its protein product is CASSYAGKNTEAFF.

The chain recombines TRBV4-1 with TRBJ2-7; TRBD1 matches 7 bases. Trimming cost V 5 bases and J 6 bases; bases outside gene matches: 10. Germline CDR1 is MGHRA and CDR2 is YSYEKL. This CDR3 contains 14 residues. The CDR3, as DNA: TGCGCCAGCAGCTACGACAGGGAGTCAGGCGAGCAGTACTTC. Protein: CASSYDRESGEQYF.

This chain connects TRBV29-1 to TRBJ1-3, with unresolved D. The CDR3 length is 11 residues. V lost 8 bases and J lost 2, with 7 bases in between. Germline CDR1 reads SQVTM; CDR2 reads ANQGSEA. The CDR3 DNA reads as TGCAGCACGAGGACTGGAAACACCATATATTTT. Protein sequence: CSTRTGNTIYF. The whole variable domain, filled in from reference TRBV29-1 and TRBJ1-3, reads SAVISQKPSRDICQRGTSLTIQCQVDSQVTMMFWYRQQPGQSLTLIATANQGSEATYESGFVIDKFPISRPNLTFSTLTVSNMSPEDSSIYLCSTRTGNTIYFGEGSWLTVV.

The chain has TRBV14 and TRBJ1-4; TRBD1 is a possible D gene (5 bases). Germline lookup yields CDR1 SGHDN and CDR2 FVKESK. Trimming stripped 0 bases from V and 10 bases from J, with 21 bases between. CDR3 length equals 17 residues. CDR3 sequence reads: CASSQEPSGLRGGKLFF. Written as DNA, the CDR3 is TGTGCCAGCAGCCAAGAACCGTCGGGCCTACGGGGCGGAAAACTGTTTTTT.

The J gene is TRBJ1-2, the V gene TRBV11-1, with a possible D match to TRBD1 (5 bases). Germline loops: CDR1 SGHAT, CDR2 FQDESV (reference sequence). The CDR3 has 13 amino acids. Between the trimmed V and J ends, which lost 5 bases and 4 bases, there was a span of 11 bases. The CDR3 DNA reads as TGTGCCAGCAGCCAGGGACTGATCTATGGCTACACCTTC. Protein product: CASSQGLIYGYTF.

The chain combines TRBV6-5 with TRBJ1-6, with 7 bases lining up with TRBD1. This CDR3 has 13 amino acids. J gave up 8 bases and V 6 bases, and 4 bases lay outside the gene matches. CDR1 is MNHEY, CDR2 SVGAGI, per germline. The CDR3 reads CASRPGQYSPLHF. For the CDR3, the DNA is TGTGCCAGCAGGCCGGGACAGTATTCACCCCTCCACTTT.